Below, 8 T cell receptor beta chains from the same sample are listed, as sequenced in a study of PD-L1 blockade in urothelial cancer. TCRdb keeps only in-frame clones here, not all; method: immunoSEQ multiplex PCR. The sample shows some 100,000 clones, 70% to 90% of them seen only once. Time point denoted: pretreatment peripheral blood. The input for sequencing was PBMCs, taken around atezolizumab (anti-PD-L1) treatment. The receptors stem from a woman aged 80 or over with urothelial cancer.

Here the CDR3 reads CASERSGITGELFF. The CDR3 bases are TGCGCCAGCGAAAGGAGCGGCATCACCGGGGAGCTGTTTTTT. The V gene is TRBV5-1, the J gene TRBJ2-2; a possible D gene is TRBD2 (5 bases). This CDR3 spans 14 amino acids. V was pared by 7 bases and J by 4 bases, with 14 bases between. Germline V gives CDR1 SGHRS, CDR2 YFSETQ.

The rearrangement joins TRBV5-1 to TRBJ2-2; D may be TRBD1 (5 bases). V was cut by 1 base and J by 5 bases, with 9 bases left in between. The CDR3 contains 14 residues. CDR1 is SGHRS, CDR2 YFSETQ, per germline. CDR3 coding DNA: TGCGCCAGCAGCTTGTCCCAGGGAACCGGGGAGCTGTTTTTT. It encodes CASSLSQGTGELFF.

CDR3 sequence reads: CASRGTPSTNEQFF. Here the CDR3 DNA reads TGTGCCAGCAGGGGGACTCCGTCCACTAATGAGCAGTTCTTC. The chain is built from TRBV2 and TRBJ2-1; D perhaps matches TRBD2 (6 bases). The CDR3 has 14 residues. Germline values: CDR1 SNHLY, CDR2 FYNNEI. Trimming took 6 bases from V and 7 from J, leaving 16 bases between them.

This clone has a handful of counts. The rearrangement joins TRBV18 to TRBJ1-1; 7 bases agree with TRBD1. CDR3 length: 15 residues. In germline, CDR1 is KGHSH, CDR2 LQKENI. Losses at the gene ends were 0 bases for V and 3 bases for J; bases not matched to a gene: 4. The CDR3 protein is CASSPPTGLYTEAFF. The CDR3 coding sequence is TGTGCCAGCTCACCACCGACAGGGTTGTACACTGAAGCTTTCTTT.

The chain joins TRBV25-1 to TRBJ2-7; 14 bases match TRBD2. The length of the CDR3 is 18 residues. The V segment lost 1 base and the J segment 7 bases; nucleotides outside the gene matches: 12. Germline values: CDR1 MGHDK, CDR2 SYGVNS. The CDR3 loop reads CASSEWEGLAGDIREQYF. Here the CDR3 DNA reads TGTGCCAGCAGTGAATGGGAGGGACTAGCGGGAGATATTAGGGAGCAGTACTTC.

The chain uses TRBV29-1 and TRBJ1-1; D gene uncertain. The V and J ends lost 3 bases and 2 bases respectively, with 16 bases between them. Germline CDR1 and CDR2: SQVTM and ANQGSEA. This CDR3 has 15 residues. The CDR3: CSVEPRGGINTEAFF. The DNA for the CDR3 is TGCAGCGTTGAGCCCCGGGGAGGGATAAACACTGAAGCTTTCTTT. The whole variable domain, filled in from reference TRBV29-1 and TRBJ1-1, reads SAVISQKPSRDICQRGTSLTIQCQVDSQVTMMFWYRQQPGQSLTLIATANQGSEATYESGFVIDKFPISRPNLTFSTLTVSNMSPEDSSIYLCSVEPRGGINTEAFFGQGTRLTVV.

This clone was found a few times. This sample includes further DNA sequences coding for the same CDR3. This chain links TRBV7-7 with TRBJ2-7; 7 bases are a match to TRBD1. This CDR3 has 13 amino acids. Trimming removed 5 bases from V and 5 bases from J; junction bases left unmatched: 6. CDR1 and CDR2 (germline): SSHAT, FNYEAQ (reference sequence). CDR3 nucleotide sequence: TGTGCCAGCAGCCCTCGACAGGGCAACGAGCAGTACTTC. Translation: CASSPRQGNEQYF. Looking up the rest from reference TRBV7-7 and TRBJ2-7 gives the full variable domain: GAGVSQSPRYKVTKRGQDVTLRCDPISSHATLYWYQQALGQGPEFLTYFNYEAQPDKSGLPSDRFSAERPEGSISTLTIQRTEQRDSAMYRCASSPRQGNEQYFGPGTRLTVT.

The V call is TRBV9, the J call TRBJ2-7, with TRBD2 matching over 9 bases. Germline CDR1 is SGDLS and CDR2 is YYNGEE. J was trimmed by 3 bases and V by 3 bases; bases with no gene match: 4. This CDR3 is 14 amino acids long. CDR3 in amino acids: CASSGGTSSYEQYF. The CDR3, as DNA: TGTGCCAGCAGCGGCGGGACTAGCAGCTACGAGCAGTACTTC.